These T cell receptor beta chains were read from a single sample in a study of cytomegalovirus exposure and HLA in healthy donors. Generated by immunoSEQ multiplex PCR, the TCRdb table keeps only in-frame clones and is missing some. The sample shows 200,000 to 250,000 clones, roughly 88% of them seen only once. Sequenced: PBMCs. These receptors were obtained from a woman aged 30 to 39 in good health and CMV-seropositive. Each CDR3 is given with its conserved first and last residue. Each record gives: J gene, clone size, D gene, V gene, CDR3 protein, CDR3 DNA. D genes are given only for firm matches. Clone size, where shown, is once, few, many, or a class for clones that have expanded.

J gene: TRBJ1-1; clone size: many; D gene: -; V gene: TRBV30; CDR3 protein: CAWIAGGSTEAFF; CDR3 DNA: TGTGCCTGGATCGCTGGGGGGTCCACTGAAGCTTTCTTT
J gene: TRBJ2-1; clone size: -; D gene: -; V gene: TRBV9; CDR3 protein: CASSAQGRDYNEQFF; CDR3 DNA: TGTGCCAGCAGCGCTCAGGGGAGAGACTACAATGAGCAGTTCTTC
J gene: TRBJ1-2; clone size: -; D gene: -; V gene: TRBV5-1; CDR3 protein: CASSSTSTRLEGEGYTF; CDR3 DNA: TGCGCCAGCAGCTCCACTTCAACCCGACTGGAGGGGGAGGGCTACACCTTC
J gene: TRBJ2-2; clone size: -; D gene: TRBD1; V gene: TRBV2; CDR3 protein: CASSGQGNTGELFF; CDR3 DNA: TGTGCCAGCAGTGGACAGGGTAACACCGGGGAGCTGTTTTTT
J gene: TRBJ2-1; clone size: -; D gene: -; V gene: TRBV4-1; CDR3 protein: CASSQDYGYEQFF; CDR3 DNA: TGCGCCAGCAGCCAAGATTACGGCTATGAGCAGTTCTTC
J gene: TRBJ2-7; clone size: -; D gene: TRBD1; V gene: TRBV9; CDR3 protein: CASSVSPGTGVGLDYEQYF; CDR3 DNA: TGTGCCAGCAGCGTATCGCCCGGGACAGGGGTGGGGTTGGACTACGAGCAGTACTTC
J gene: TRBJ2-2; clone size: -; D gene: -; V gene: TRBV9; CDR3 protein: CASSVGGGELFF; CDR3 DNA: TGTGCCAGCAGCGTGGGTGGGGGGGAGCTGTTTTTT
J gene: TRBJ2-2; clone size: -; D gene: TRBD2; V gene: TRBV9; CDR3 protein: CASSVFSEDSGRRTGELFF; CDR3 DNA: TGTGCCAGCAGCGTATTTTCGGAGGATAGCGGGAGAAGGACCGGGGAGCTGTTTTTT
J gene: TRBJ2-7; clone size: few; D gene: -; V gene: TRBV6-5; CDR3 protein: CASSGPSEQYF; CDR3 DNA: TGTGCCAGCAGCGGACCCTCCGAACAGTACTTC
J gene: TRBJ1-2; clone size: -; D gene: -; V gene: TRBV27; CDR3 protein: CASRGTTNYGYTF; CDR3 DNA: TGTGCCAGCAGGGGGACTACTAACTATGGCTACACCTTC
J gene: TRBJ2-1; clone size: -; D gene: TRBD2; V gene: TRBV29-1; CDR3 protein: CSVDRFISGIYNEQFF; CDR3 DNA: TGCAGCGTTGACCGGTTTATTAGCGGGATCTACAATGAGCAGTTCTTC
J gene: TRBJ2-5; clone size: -; D gene: TRBD1; V gene: TRBV5-1; CDR3 protein: CASSLAGTGGAGETQYF; CDR3 DNA: TGCGCCAGCAGCTTAGCCGGGACAGGGGGCGCAGGAGAGACCCAGTACTTC
J gene: TRBJ1-5; clone size: -; D gene: -; V gene: TRBV19; CDR3 protein: CASSLNGTPNQPQHF; CDR3 DNA: TGTGCCAGTAGTCTCAACGGGACACCGAATCAGCCCCAGCATTTT
J gene: TRBJ2-2; clone size: -; D gene: -; V gene: TRBV7-3; CDR3 protein: CASGGLNTGELFF; CDR3 DNA: TGTGCCAGCGGCGGACTAAACACCGGGGAGCTGTTTTTT
J gene: TRBJ2-1; clone size: -; D gene: TRBD1; V gene: TRBV4-2; CDR3 protein: CASSQEPQGAGSYNEQFF; CDR3 DNA: TGTGCCAGCAGCCAAGAACCACAGGGGGCGGGATCCTACAATGAGCAGTTCTTC
J gene: TRBJ1-5; clone size: -; D gene: TRBD1; V gene: TRBV7-9; CDR3 protein: CASSPGQGQPQHF; CDR3 DNA: TGTGCCAGCAGCCCTGGACAGGGTCAGCCCCAGCATTTT
J gene: TRBJ1-2; clone size: -; D gene: -; V gene: TRBV9; CDR3 protein: CASSAGGLPYGYTF; CDR3 DNA: TGTGCCAGCAGCGCCGGGGGGCTTCCCTATGGCTACACCTTC
J gene: TRBJ2-7; clone size: -; D gene: TRBD2; V gene: TRBV4-1; CDR3 protein: CASSPKIGGASYEQYF; CDR3 DNA: TGCGCCAGCAGCCCCAAGATCGGGGGGGCGTCCTACGAGCAGTACTTC
J gene: TRBJ2-1; clone size: few; D gene: -; V gene: TRBV25-1; CDR3 protein: CASRGREQFF; CDR3 DNA: TGTGCCAGCAGGGGGAGGGAGCAGTTCTTC
J gene: TRBJ1-3; clone size: few; D gene: -; V gene: TRBV27; CDR3 protein: CASSSGYGNTIYF; CDR3 DNA: TGTGCCAGCAGTTCCGGATATGGAAACACCATATATTTT
J gene: TRBJ1-1; clone size: -; D gene: -; V gene: TRBV9; CDR3 protein: CASSVEGNTEAFF; CDR3 DNA: TGTGCCAGCAGCGTAGAAGGGAACACTGAAGCTTTCTTT
J gene: TRBJ1-1; clone size: -; D gene: -; V gene: TRBV5-6; CDR3 protein: CASSWASGGAVAEAFF; CDR3 DNA: TGTGCCAGCAGCTGGGCCTCGGGGGGCGCGGTCGCTGAAGCTTTCTTT
J gene: TRBJ2-7; clone size: -; D gene: TRBD1; V gene: TRBV27; CDR3 protein: CASSSQPTGVSEQYF; CDR3 DNA: TGTGCCAGCAGCTCCCAGCCGACAGGGGTGTCCGAGCAGTACTTC